This passage covers 4 T cell receptor beta chains from one sample sequenced in a study of blood T cell repertoires in COVID-19. This table comes from immunoSEQ multiplex PCR, and its TCRdb copy is limited to in-frame clones, with some not included. The table has fewer than 500,000 clones, more than 80% seen once; the top ten hold roughly 1.1%. The sample was PBMCs or T cells enriched from blood (not recorded which). The receptors shown here come from a man aged 25-45 years who had recovered from COVID-19.

This chain uses TRBV15 with TRBJ2-7; 11 bases align to TRBD1. The CDR3 contains 14 residues. V trimming: 9 bases; J trimming: 6 bases; junction bases outside the gene matches: 10. CDR1 and CDR2 from the germline V gene are LNHNV and YYDKDF (reference sequence). CDR3 sequence: CATKAGTGGTEQYF. The CDR3 DNA sequence: TGTGCCACAAAGGCCGGGACAGGGGGGACCGAGCAGTACTTC.

J is TRBJ2-1 and V is TRBV2; 13 nucleotides match TRBD2. Germline V gives CDR1 SNHLY, CDR2 FYNNEI. The J segment lost 8 bases and the V segment lost 4 bases, leaving 5 bases of the junction unmatched. CDR3 length: 15 residues. CDR3 protein: CASSGGLAGTDEQFF. The CDR3 DNA is TGTGCCAGCAGTGGGGGACTAGCGGGAACGGATGAGCAGTTCTTC.

The chain is built from TRBV6-5 and TRBJ2-7, with TRBD1 matching over 7 bases. The germline V gene has CDR1 MNHEY and CDR2 SVGAGI. This CDR3 has 15 residues. Trimming at V came to 5 bases and at J to 2 bases, leaving 9 bases not matched to a gene. CDR3 coding DNA: TGTGCCAGCAGTCCAGACCGGGACAGAGCCTACGAGCAGTACTTC. It translates to CASSPDRDRAYEQYF.

The V call is TRBV7-7, the J call TRBJ1-2; possible D gene TRBD1, 6 bases. The CDR3 totals 13 residues. Per the germline V gene, CDR1 is SSHAT and CDR2 is FNYEAQ (reference sequence). CDR3 DNA: TGTGCTAGACAGGAGGAGCGAAGCTATGGCTACACCTTC. Its protein is CARQEERSYGYTF.